A single sample gave rise to the 31 T cell receptor beta chains below, sequenced in a study of cytomegalovirus exposure and HLA in healthy donors. Vbeta (60) and Jbeta (13) primers were used in the PCR. Generated by immunoSEQ multiplex PCR, the TCRdb table keeps only in-frame clones and is missing some. This table has under 200,000 clones, around 86% appearing once. Sequencing input: PBMCs. The receptor source for this set is a girl between 2 and 10 years old in good health and CMV-seropositive.

This clone occurred a few times. This chain joins TRBV30 and TRBJ2-1; D possibly corresponds to TRBD2 (5 bases). The CDR3 loop spans 15 amino acids. From germline, CDR1 is GTSNPN and CDR2 SVGIG (reference sequence). Deletions cut 5 bases from V and 4 bases from J, with 18 bases between. DNA for the CDR3: TGTGCCTGGCCCCGGGAAGCCTTAATTTACAATGAGCAGTTCTTC. Translated: CAWPREALIYNEQFF.

J is TRBJ1-4 and V is TRBV28, with 11 bases that match TRBD1. Trimming at V came to 5 bases and at J to 7 bases, leaving 3 bases not matched to a gene. This CDR3 has 14 amino acids. From germline, CDR1 is MDHEN and CDR2 SYDVKM. The CDR3 coding sequence is TGTGCCAGCAGTCTCGGGACAGGGGGTGAAAAACTGTTTTTT. Translated: CASSLGTGGEKLFF.

The chain joins TRBV2 to TRBJ1-5; 7 positions agree with TRBD1. Germline V gene sequence: CDR1 SNHLY, CDR2 FYNNEI. The CDR3 spans 14 residues. The V and J ends lost 3 bases and 7 bases, in that order; junction bases with no gene match: 6. The DNA for the CDR3 is TGTGCCAGCAGTGAGGGACAGAAAGTGCAGCCCCAGCATTTT. Its translation: CASSEGQKVQPQHF.

As regards this clone: Germline is not matched at one junction end, which may reflect a read error. V is TRBV2 and J is TRBJ2-3; tentatively, D is TRBD1 (5 bases). This CDR3 is built from 14 residues. Germline V gives CDR1 SNHLY, CDR2 FYNNEI. The DNA for the CDR3 is TGTGCCAGCAGCGAAGCAGTCCAGGGAGATACGCAGTATTTT. Translated, it gives CASSEAVQGDTQYF.

J is TRBJ1-2 and V is TRBV28, with 10 bases that match TRBD1. Germline CDR1 is MDHEN and CDR2 is SYDVKM. This CDR3 has 16 residues. Unmatched junction bases numbered 12, after V lost 3 bases and J lost 8 bases. The CDR3 DNA reads as TGTGCCAGCAGTTTCCAAGGGACAGGGGAGGTTGGGGGCTACACCTTC. Its protein product is CASSFQGTGEVGGYTF.

The rearrangement links TRBV5-1 to TRBJ2-1, with 9 bases identical to TRBD1. CDR3 length: 12 residues. Germline CDR1 is SGHRS and CDR2 is YFSETQ. V gave up 4 bases and J gave up 8 bases; unmatched junction bases: 1. In nucleotides, the CDR3 is TGCGCCAGCAGCCGGGACAGGGATGAGCAGTTCTTC. Encoded protein: CASSRDRDEQFF.

The chain employs TRBV27 and TRBJ2-1, with 10 bases lining up with TRBD2. J lost 6 bases, V lost 2 bases, and 7 bases had no gene match. Germline V gives CDR1 MNHEY, CDR2 SMNVEV (reference sequence). The length of the CDR3 is 16 residues. As DNA, the CDR3 is TGTGCCAGCAGTTTAATAGAACTAGCGGGAACCAATGAGCAGTTCTTC. It encodes CASSLIELAGTNEQFF.

V gene TRBV4-2 combines with J gene TRBJ2-7; 10 positions match TRBD2. From germline, CDR1 is LGHNA and CDR2 YNFKEQ. V lost 0 bases and J lost 4; bases outside the gene matches: 3. The CDR3 has 15 residues. The CDR3 region has the DNA TGTGCCAGCAGCCAAGAGCCTAGCGGGAGTTACGAGCAGTACTTC. This gives the protein CASSQEPSGSYEQYF.

The rearrangement joins TRBV5-6 to TRBJ2-1, with D possibly being TRBD2 (5 bases). V dropped 1 base and J dropped 15 bases, with 26 bases sitting between them. The length of the CDR3 is 16 residues. Germline lookup yields CDR1 SGHDT and CDR2 YYEEEE. The CDR3 coding sequence is TGTGCCAGCAGCTTGTACGGTGCAGGAAGCGGAAAAATCCCGTTCTTC. Protein: CASSLYGAGSGKIPFF.

The genes are TRBV29-1 and TRBJ1-2; weak D call: TRBD1 (5 bases). The ends were cut back, 6 bases at V and 5 bases at J, with 13 bases in the middle. The CDR3 spans 12 residues. CDR1 and CDR2 (germline): SQVTM, ANQGSEA. The CDR3 DNA is TGCAGCGTCGTAAAACCAGGGTATGGCTACACCTTC. Amino acid sequence: CSVVKPGYGYTF. The variable domain in full, completed from reference TRBV29-1 and TRBJ1-2, reads SAVISQKPSRDICQRGTSLTIQCQVDSQVTMMFWYRQQPGQSLTLIATANQGSEATYESGFVIDKFPISRPNLTFSTLTVSNMSPEDSSIYLCSVVKPGYGYTFGSGTRLTVV.

The chain employs TRBV27 and TRBJ2-5; the D is unclear. V lost 5 bases and J lost 0, with 7 bases in between. Germline V CDR1 and CDR2: MNHEY, SMNVEV (reference sequence). The CDR3 covers 13 residues. CDR3 DNA sequence: TGTGCCAGCAGTCCGAGCAACCAAGAGACCCAGTACTTC. It translates to CASSPSNQETQYF.

The genes are TRBV5-6 and TRBJ1-2; tentatively, D is TRBD1 (6 bases). Germline CDR1 reads SGHDT; CDR2 reads YYEEEE. V was trimmed by 3 bases and J by 1 base, leaving 16 bases between them. This CDR3 is built from 16 residues. The CDR3 is CASSSLGRGDNYGYTF. The CDR3 nucleotides are TGTGCCAGCAGCTCCCTAGGCAGGGGAGATAACTATGGCTACACCTTC.

This chain connects TRBV28 to TRBJ1-4; tentatively, D is TRBD1 (6 bases). The germline V gene has CDR1 MDHEN and CDR2 SYDVKM. Trimming left V 6 bases short and J 7 bases short, with 12 bases between. The CDR3 totals 13 residues. Here the CDR3 DNA reads TGTGCCAGCAGCCGCAGGGGTAGTGAAAAACTGTTTTTT. Translating gives CASSRRGSEKLFF.

This sequence joins TRBV27 and TRBJ2-6; D gene unclear. V was pared by 6 bases and J by 2 bases, with 5 bases between. CDR3 length: 13 amino acids. Germline V gives CDR1 MNHEY, CDR2 SMNVEV (reference sequence). DNA for the CDR3: TGTGCCAGCAGGTCAGCTGGGGCCAACGTCCTGACTTTC. Protein product: CASRSAGANVLTF. The complete variable domain, with remaining parts taken from reference TRBV27 and TRBJ2-6, reads EAQVTQNPRYLITVTGKKLTVTCSQNMNHEYMSWYRQDPGLGLRQIYYSMNVEVTDKGDVPEGYKVSRKEKRNFPLILESPSPNQTSLYFCASRSAGANVLTFGAGSRLTVL.

V usage is TRBV2 and J usage is TRBJ1-5; 7 nucleotides match TRBD1. V was pared by 4 bases and J by 1 base, with 1 base of the junction left unmatched. The CDR3 consists of 14 residues. The V gene's germline CDR1 is SNHLY and CDR2 FYNNEI. CDR3 in amino acids: CASSAGGSNQPQHF. CDR3 in DNA: TGTGCCAGCAGTGCAGGGGGGAGCAATCAGCCCCAGCATTTT.

The gene calls are TRBV4-1 and TRBJ1-6; D gene unclear. This CDR3 is built from 15 residues. CDR1 MGHRA and CDR2 YSYEKL come from the germline V gene. With 0 bases removed from V and 7 bases from J, the gap between germline ends came to 10 bases. Here the CDR3 reads CASSQDPRFNSPLHF. The CDR3 DNA reads as TGCGCCAGCAGCCAAGATCCCCGGTTCAATTCACCCCTCCACTTT.

CDR3 DNA: TGTGCCAGCAGTTCCAGGGGAGGGGGATATAGCAATCAGCCCCAGCATTTT. Translating it yields CASSSRGGGYSNQPQHF. V gene TRBV28 combines with J gene TRBJ1-5; D is possibly TRBD1 (6 bases). The germline V gene encodes CDR1 MDHEN and CDR2 SYDVKM. The CDR3 has 17 residues. The V end lost 4 bases, the J end lost 0 bases, and 16 bases lay between the germline ends.

The chain uses TRBV5-6 and TRBJ1-2; a weak D match, TRBD1 (5 bases). In germline, CDR1 is SGHDT, CDR2 YYEEEE. V was shortened by 0 bases and J by 2 bases, with 11 bases between the two germline ends. The CDR3 spans 15 residues. Here the CDR3 reads CASSLGKGINYGYTF. In nucleotides, the CDR3 is TGTGCCAGCAGCTTGGGGAAGGGGATCAACTATGGCTACACCTTC.

This chain uses TRBV6-5 with TRBJ2-1; D gene ambiguous. With 0 bases removed from V and 3 bases from J, the gap between germline ends came to 9 bases. CDR3 length: 15 amino acids. Germline V gene data show CDR1 as MNHEY and CDR2 as SVGAGI. CDR3 sequence (DNA): TGTGCCAGCAGTTACTCACCGGGTCTCTACAATGAGCAGTTCTTC. Residues: CASSYSPGLYNEQFF.

V and J are TRBV19 and TRBJ2-1; 9 bases are a match to TRBD2. This CDR3 contains 16 residues. Germline V gives CDR1 LNHDA, CDR2 SQIVND (reference sequence). J gave up 8 bases and V 7 bases, and 15 bases lay outside the gene matches. CDR3 DNA sequence: TGTGCCAGTACGTGGCGGGAGGGCCTTCCGACCGATGAGCAGTTCTTC. This translates into CASTWREGLPTDEQFF. The full variable domain, completed using reference TRBV19 and TRBJ2-1, is DGGITQSPKYLFRKEGQNVTLSCEQNLNHDAMYWYRQDPGQGLRLIYYSQIVNDFQKGDIAEGYSVSREKKESFPLTVTSAQKNPTAFYLCASTWREGLPTDEQFFGPGTRLTVL.

This chain connects TRBV6-1 to TRBJ1-2; D possibly corresponds to TRBD1 (5 bases). CDR1 is MNHNS, CDR2 SASEGT, per germline. Deletions cut 2 bases from V and 0 bases from J, with 16 bases between. There are 17 residues in the CDR3. CDR3 coding DNA: TGTGCCAGCAGTGAATGGGTACGGGGGAATACTAACTATGGCTACACCTTC. Residues: CASSEWVRGNTNYGYTF.

This CDR3 reads CASSIGISGALTYNEQFF. CDR3 nucleotides: TGTGCCAGTAGTATAGGCATCAGCGGGGCCCTTACCTACAATGAGCAGTTCTTC. This chain links TRBV19 with TRBJ2-1; 7 bases align to TRBD2. The CDR3 totals 18 residues. Looked up from germline, CDR1 is LNHDA and CDR2 is SQIVND (reference sequence). The V gene end was trimmed by 1 base and the J gene end by 2 bases; junction bases not matched to a gene: 11.

The chain uses TRBV13 and TRBJ2-6; D may be TRBD1 (6 bases). CDR3 length equals 16 residues. Trimming pared 5 bases from V and 2 bases from J, leaving 13 bases between. The germline gives CDR1 PRHDT, CDR2 FYEKMQ (reference sequence). The DNA of the CDR3 is TGTGCCAGCAGCCCAAAAGAGGGGGCTGGGGCCAACGTCCTGACTTTC. It translates to CASSPKEGAGANVLTF.

This sequence joins TRBV19 and TRBJ1-3, with D hard to call. Germline values: CDR1 LNHDA, CDR2 SQIVND (reference sequence). Trimming cost V 10 bases and J 0 bases, with 10 bases left between them. This CDR3 is built from 13 residues. CDR3 nucleotide sequence: TGTGCCACCAAAGAGTACTCTGGAAACACCATATATTTT. This translates into CATKEYSGNTIYF.

The chain combines TRBV5-1 with TRBJ2-5; unclear D gene. Trimming removed 4 bases at V and 4 bases at J, with 5 bases between. Germline lookup yields CDR1 SGHRS and CDR2 YFSETQ. This CDR3 has 11 amino acids. The CDR3: CASSIGETQYF. In DNA form, the CDR3 reads TGCGCCAGCAGCATCGGAGAGACCCAGTACTTC.

The rearrangement uses TRBV5-1 and TRBJ2-7, with TRBD2 as a possible D gene (5 bases). Trimming removed 4 bases from V and 4 bases from J, with 12 bases in between. This CDR3 contains 13 residues. Looked up from germline, CDR1 is SGHRS and CDR2 is YFSETQ. CDR3 coding DNA: TGCGCCAGCAGCCTCCGGGAAGGTTACGAGCAGTACTTC. Encoded protein: CASSLREGYEQYF.

The chain employs TRBV9 and TRBJ2-5; 10 bases match TRBD2. Trimming removed 0 bases from V and 5 bases from J; junction bases left unmatched: 16. Germline assignment: CDR1 SGDLS and CDR2 YYNGEE. This CDR3 has 19 amino acids. Here the CDR3 DNA reads TGTGCCAGCAGCGTAGGTTTAGGAAGCGGGAGGGTCGACGGGGAGACCCAGTACTTC. Translating gives CASSVGLGSGRVDGETQYF.

This clone was counted once. V gene TRBV19 combines with J gene TRBJ1-1; a weak D match, TRBD1 (5 bases). V was shortened by 7 bases and J by 5 bases, with 14 bases between the two germline ends. This CDR3 contains 13 residues. Germline CDR1 reads LNHDA; CDR2 reads SQIVND (reference sequence). The CDR3 DNA reads as TGTGCCAGTACAGGGATTCTGAGGACTGAAGCTTTCTTT. This codes for CASTGILRTEAFF.

The table lists this clone with a count of one. The chain joins TRBV18 to TRBJ2-7, with 15 bases that match TRBD2. Per the germline V gene, CDR1 is KGHSH and CDR2 is LQKENI. J lost 7 bases, V lost 6 bases, and 7 bases had no gene match. CDR3 length: 15 amino acids. The CDR3 DNA follows: TGTGCCAGCTCCTGGACTAGCGGGAGGGCGGCAGAGCAGTACTTC. Protein: CASSWTSGRAAEQYF. The full variable domain, rest sourced from reference TRBV18 and TRBJ2-7, is NAGVMQNPRHLVRRRGQEARLRCSPMKGHSHVYWYRQLPEEGLKFMVYLQKENIIDESGMPKERFSAEFPKEGPSILRIQQVVRGDSAAYFCASSWTSGRAAEQYFGPGTRLTVT.

The CDR3, as DNA: TGTGCCAGCAGTTTACGGGGGGTCTCGTCCTACGAGCAGTACTTC. Protein sequence: CASSLRGVSSYEQYF. This chain uses TRBV6-1 with TRBJ2-7, with 7 positions matching TRBD2. V shed 5 bases, J shed 1 base, and the junction held 8 bases outside the gene matches. Looked up from germline, CDR1 is MNHNS and CDR2 is SASEGT. CDR3 length: 15 amino acids.

The CDR3 bases are TGCGCCAGCAGCTCGGACAGGGGGCTGAGCACTGAAGCTTTCTTT. As protein: CASSSDRGLSTEAFF. The chain uses TRBV5-1 and TRBJ1-1; 11 bases match TRBD1. CDR3 length: 15 residues. The V and J ends lost 3 bases and 4 bases, in that order; junction bases with no gene match: 5. Per germline, CDR1 SGHRS and CDR2 YFSETQ.